These 8 T cell receptor beta chains came from one sample sequenced in a study of Ad26.COV2.S vaccination and SARS-CoV-2 variants. Treatment in this sample: roughly 19 received Ad26.COV2.S at low or high dose, single or two shots; roughly five received placebo; per-sample allocation not given. On day 63 after the first injection, vaccine and placebo recipients gave samples. TCRdb's copy holds only in-frame clones and misses some; the assay was immunoSEQ multiplex PCR. The sample has approximately 480,000 clones, approximately 88% seen once. Sequences were derived from peripheral blood, sampled in a trial of Ad26.COV2.S vaccine versus placebo. These receptors all stem from a person aged 18-65 years who received the Ad26.COV2.S COVID-19 vaccine or a placebo.

In its sample, this clone was seen a few times. The chain couples TRBV27 to TRBJ2-7, with D possibly being TRBD2 (7 bases). Germline assignment: CDR1 MNHEY and CDR2 SMNVEV (reference sequence). The CDR3 spans 15 residues. V was cut by 3 bases and J by 2 bases, with 14 bases left in between. The DNA of the CDR3 is TGTGCCAGCAGTTTTGGGGGGGCCCCAACCTACGAGCAGTACTTC. This translates into CASSFGGAPTYEQYF.

The chain is built from TRBV7-2 and TRBJ2-5; tentative D call: TRBD1 (5 bases). The CDR3 has 13 amino acids. V shed 3 bases and J shed 3 bases, with 8 bases lying between them. In germline, CDR1 is SGHTA, CDR2 FQGNSA. DNA for the CDR3: TGTGCCAGCAGCTTTCAGGACAAAGAGACCCAGTACTTC. As protein: CASSFQDKETQYF.

The rearrangement links TRBV14 to TRBJ2-1, with D hard to call. CDR1 is SGHDN, CDR2 FVKESK, per germline. The CDR3 is 16 residues long. The V gene lost 3 bases and the J gene lost 9 bases, with 21 bases spanning the gap. The CDR3 is CASSQWPLQSSSEQFF. The CDR3 DNA is TGTGCCAGCAGCCAGTGGCCCCTTCAATCTAGTAGTGAGCAGTTCTTC. Filled out from reference TRBV14 and TRBJ2-1, the complete variable domain reads EAGVTQFPSHSVIEKGQTVTLRCDPISGHDNLYWYRRVMGKEIKFLLHFVKESKQDESGMPNNRFLAERTGGTYSTLKVQPAELEDSGVYFCASSQWPLQSSSEQFFGPGTRLTVL.

V and J are TRBV7-9 and TRBJ2-5; no clear D. The CDR3 is 11 amino acids. In germline, CDR1 is SEHNR, CDR2 FQNEAQ (reference sequence). V dropped 5 bases and J dropped 5 bases, with 6 bases sitting between them. CDR3 sequence reads: CASSPRETQYF. The DNA of the CDR3 is TGTGCCAGCAGCCCCCGGGAGACCCAGTACTTC.

The V call is TRBV7-9, the J call TRBJ2-7; D may correspond to TRBD1 or TRBD2 (5 bases each). V lost 11 bases and J lost 2, with 16 bases in between. Germline V lookup: CDR1 SEHNR, CDR2 FQNEAQ (reference sequence). This CDR3 contains 13 residues. CDR3 DNA sequence: TGTGCCTCCCTCGGGGACGGAGCCTACGAGCAGTACTTC. Its translation is CASLGDGAYEQYF.

The gene calls are TRBV7-9 and TRBJ2-7; D is ambiguous. Germline values: CDR1 SEHNR, CDR2 FQNEAQ (reference sequence). With 5 bases removed from V and 7 bases from J, the gap between germline ends came to 12 bases. The CDR3 loop spans 12 amino acids. CDR3 in DNA: TGTGCCAGCAGCGGGTACCGGAATGAGCAGTACTTC. Translated: CASSGYRNEQYF.

The rearrangement uses TRBV29-1 and TRBJ1-2; no clear D gene. The CDR3 totals 15 residues. The V gene lost 4 bases and the J gene lost 0 bases, with 15 bases spanning the gap. The germline gives CDR1 SQVTM, CDR2 ANQGSEA. CDR3 amino acids: CSVVRQVGANYGYTF. CDR3 DNA: TGCAGCGTTGTAAGGCAGGTCGGAGCTAACTATGGCTACACCTTC.

CDR3 nucleotide sequence: TGTGCCAGCTTTCGTGGGCAGGCCTACGAGCAGTACTTC. Translating it yields CASFRGQAYEQYF. The chain combines TRBV2 with TRBJ2-7; D gene unclear. V lost 8 bases, J lost 2 bases, and 13 bases lay in between. The V gene's germline CDR1 is SNHLY and CDR2 FYNNEI. CDR3 length: 13 amino acids.